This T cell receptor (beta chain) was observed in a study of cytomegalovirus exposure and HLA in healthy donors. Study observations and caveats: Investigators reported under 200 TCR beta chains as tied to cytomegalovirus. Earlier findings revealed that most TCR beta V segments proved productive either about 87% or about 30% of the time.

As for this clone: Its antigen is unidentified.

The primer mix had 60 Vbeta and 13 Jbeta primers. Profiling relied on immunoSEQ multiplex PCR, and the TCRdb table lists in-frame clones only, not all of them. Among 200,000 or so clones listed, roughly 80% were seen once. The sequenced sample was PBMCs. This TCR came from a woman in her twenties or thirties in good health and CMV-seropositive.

The CDR3 bases are TGTGCCAGCAGCGGAGGACTAGCGCTATCTGGCAAAAACATTCAGTACTTC. It encodes CASSGGLALSGKNIQYF. The chain joins TRBV9 to TRBJ2-4, with TRBD2 matching 9 bases. CDR1 and CDR2 from the germline V gene are SGDLS and YYNGEE. This CDR3 comprises 17 residues. Trimming at V came to 3 bases and at J to 3 bases, leaving 10 bases not matched to a gene.